Listed here is a single TCR beta chain. This sample is part of a study of Ad26.COV2.S vaccination and SARS-CoV-2 variants. This CDR3 is 16 amino acids long. Germline-derived CDR1 and CDR2 are SGHVS and FQNEAQ. V lost 4 bases, J lost 4 bases, and 18 bases lay in between. The table came from immunoSEQ multiplex PCR; TCRdb's copy has only in-frame clones and leaves some out. The sample records 300,000 to 400,000 clones, roughly 91% being singletons. The treatment: around 19 received Ad26.COV2.S at low or high dose, single or two shots; five or six received placebo; per-sample allocation not given. Sample collection was performed on day 63 after the first vaccine or placebo injection.

The origin of this receptor is a person between 18 and 59 years old who received the Ad26.COV2.S COVID-19 vaccine or a placebo. The specimen was peripheral blood, collected in a trial of Ad26.COV2.S vaccine versus placebo. V gene TRBV7-8 combines with J gene TRBJ2-3; D may be TRBD2 (5 bases). DNA of the CDR3: TGTGCCAGCAGCTCAGCTGGGGTACAGAGGGCAGATACGCAGTATTTT. This translates into CASSSAGVQRADTQYF.